This T cell receptor (beta chain) was profiled in a study of CD8 T cells in ankylosing spondylitis. Whole-study results and caveats: Earlier work had already found some motif variants in reactive arthritis synovial fluid and blood. Disease-linked clones reportedly concentrated significantly in matched ankylosing spondylitis synovial fluid. What seemed typical of ankylosing spondylitis blood was a TCR beta motif built from about eight highly homologous variants.

About this clonotype: Its antigen is not known.

From germline, CDR1 is SQVTM and CDR2 ANQGSEA. The CDR3 covers 12 residues. Trimming pared 2 bases from V and 1 base from J, leaving 5 bases between. Quantitative barcoded 5'-RACE was used to prepare TCR beta libraries. TCRdb re-derived calls from the 5' RACE reads in MiXCR, one entry per CDR3 protein. The sample has roughly 48,000 distinct CDR3 sequences, less than 8.5% seen once. The sequenced sample was blood, either unsorted or a sorted T cell fraction (not recorded which). This receptor was obtained from a female donor with ankylosing spondylitis or in good health (not recorded which). The J gene is TRBJ1-1, the V gene TRBV29-1; no clear D. In DNA, the CDR3 is TGCAGCGTTGAAAAGGGGAACACTGAAGCTTTCTTT. It yields the protein CSVEKGNTEAFF.